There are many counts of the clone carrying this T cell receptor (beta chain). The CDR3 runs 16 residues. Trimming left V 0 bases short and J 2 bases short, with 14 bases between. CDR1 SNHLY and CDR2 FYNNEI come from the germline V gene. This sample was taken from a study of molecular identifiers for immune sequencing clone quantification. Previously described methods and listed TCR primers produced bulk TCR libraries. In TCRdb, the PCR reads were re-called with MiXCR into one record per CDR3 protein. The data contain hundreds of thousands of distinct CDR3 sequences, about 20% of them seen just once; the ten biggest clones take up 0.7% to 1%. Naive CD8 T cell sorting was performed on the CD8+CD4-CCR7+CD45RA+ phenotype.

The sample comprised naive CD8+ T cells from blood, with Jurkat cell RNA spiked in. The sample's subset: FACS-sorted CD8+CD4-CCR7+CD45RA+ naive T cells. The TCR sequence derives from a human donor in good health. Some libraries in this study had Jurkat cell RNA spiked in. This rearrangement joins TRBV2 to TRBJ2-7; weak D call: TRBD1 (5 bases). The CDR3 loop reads CASSEALWGSPYEQYF. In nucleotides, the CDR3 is TGTGCCAGCAGTGAAGCCTTGTGGGGCAGTCCCTACGAGCAGTACTTC.